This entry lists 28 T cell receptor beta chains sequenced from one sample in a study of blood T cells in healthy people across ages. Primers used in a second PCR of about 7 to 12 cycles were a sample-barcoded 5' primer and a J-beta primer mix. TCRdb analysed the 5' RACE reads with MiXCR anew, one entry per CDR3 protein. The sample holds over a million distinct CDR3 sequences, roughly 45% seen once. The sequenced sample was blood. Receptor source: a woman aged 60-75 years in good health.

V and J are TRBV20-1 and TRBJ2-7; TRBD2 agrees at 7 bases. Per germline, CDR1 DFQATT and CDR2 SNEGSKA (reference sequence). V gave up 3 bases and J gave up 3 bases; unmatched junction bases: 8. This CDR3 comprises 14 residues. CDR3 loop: CSASERLAVYEQYF. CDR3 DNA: TGCAGTGCTAGCGAAAGACTAGCTGTCTACGAGCAGTACTTC.

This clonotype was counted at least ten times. CDR3 sequence (DNA): TGCAGCGCCGCAACCGCGTTCCAAGAGACCCAGTACTTC. It is translated as CSAATAFQETQYF. The chain recombines TRBV29-1 with TRBJ2-5; D gene uncertain. From germline, CDR1 is SQVTM and CDR2 ANQGSEA. This CDR3 contains 13 residues. The germline V and J ends were trimmed by 7 bases and 1 base, with 13 bases remaining between them.

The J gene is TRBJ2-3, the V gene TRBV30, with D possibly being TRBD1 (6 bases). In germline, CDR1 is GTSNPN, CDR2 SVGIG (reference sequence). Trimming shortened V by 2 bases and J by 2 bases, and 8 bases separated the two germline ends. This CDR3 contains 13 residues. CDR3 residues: CAWSRQVTDTQYF. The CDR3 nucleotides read TGTGCCTGGAGTCGACAGGTCACAGATACGCAGTATTTT. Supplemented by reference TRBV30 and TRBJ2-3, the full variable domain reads SQTIHQWPATLVQPVGSPLSLECTVEGTSNPNLYWYRQAAGRGLQLLFYSVGIGQISSEVPQNLSASRPQDRQFILSSKKLLLSDSGFYLCAWSRQVTDTQYFGPGTRLTVL.

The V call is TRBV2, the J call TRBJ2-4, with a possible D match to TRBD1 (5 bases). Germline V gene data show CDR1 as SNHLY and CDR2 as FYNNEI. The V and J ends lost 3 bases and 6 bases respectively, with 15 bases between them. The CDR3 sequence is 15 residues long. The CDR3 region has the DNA TGTGCCAGCAGTGAGGGCAGGGCCTGGGGAAACATTCAGTACTTC. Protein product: CASSEGRAWGNIQYF.

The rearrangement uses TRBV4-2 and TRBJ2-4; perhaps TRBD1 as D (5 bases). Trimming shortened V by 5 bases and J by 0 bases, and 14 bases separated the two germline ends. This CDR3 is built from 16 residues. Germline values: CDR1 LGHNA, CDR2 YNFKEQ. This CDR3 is CASSAHRTLAKNIQYF. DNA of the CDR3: TGTGCCAGCAGCGCCCACCGGACATTAGCCAAAAACATTCAGTACTTC.

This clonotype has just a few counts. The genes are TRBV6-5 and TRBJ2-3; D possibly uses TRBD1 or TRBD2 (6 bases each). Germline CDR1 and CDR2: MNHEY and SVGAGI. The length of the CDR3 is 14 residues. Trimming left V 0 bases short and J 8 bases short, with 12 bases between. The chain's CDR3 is CASSYSIGGGTQYF. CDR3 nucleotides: TGTGCCAGCAGTTACTCGATCGGAGGGGGTACGCAGTATTTT.

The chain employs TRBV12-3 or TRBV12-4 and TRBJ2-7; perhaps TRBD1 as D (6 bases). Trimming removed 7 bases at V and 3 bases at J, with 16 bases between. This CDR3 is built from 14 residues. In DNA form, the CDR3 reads TGTGCCAGCAAAGACGACAGGATTCTCTACGAGCAGTACTTC. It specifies CASKDDRILYEQYF.

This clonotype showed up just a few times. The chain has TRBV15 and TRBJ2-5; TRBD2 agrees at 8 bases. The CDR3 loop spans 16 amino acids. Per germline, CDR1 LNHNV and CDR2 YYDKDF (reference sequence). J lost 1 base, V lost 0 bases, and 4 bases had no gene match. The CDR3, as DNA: TGTGCCACCAGCAGAGAGGCTAGCGGGTTCCAAGAGACCCAGTACTTC. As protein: CATSREASGFQETQYF.

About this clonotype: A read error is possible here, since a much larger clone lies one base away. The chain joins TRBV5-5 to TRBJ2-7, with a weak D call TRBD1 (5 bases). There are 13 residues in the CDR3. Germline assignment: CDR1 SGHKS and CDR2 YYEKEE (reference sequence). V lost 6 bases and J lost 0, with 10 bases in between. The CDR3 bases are TGTGCCAGCACCCCGGACAACTCCTACGAGCAGTACTTC. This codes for CASTPDNSYEQYF.

CDR3 DNA sequence: TGCGCCAGCAGCCCCTACAGGGGGTACGAGCAGTACTTC. It encodes CASSPYRGYEQYF. The gene calls are TRBV4-1 and TRBJ2-5, with 8 bases that match TRBD1. The DNA end favors TRBJ2-7, so the J call may be wrong. CDR3 length equals 13 residues. Per the germline V gene, CDR1 is MGHRA and CDR2 is YSYEKL.

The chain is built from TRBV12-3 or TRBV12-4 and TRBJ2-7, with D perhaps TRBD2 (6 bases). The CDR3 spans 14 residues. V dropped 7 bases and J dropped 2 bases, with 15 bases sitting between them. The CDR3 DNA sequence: TGTGCCAGCACCAAGGGGACTTTAACCTACGAGCAGTACTTC. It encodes CASTKGTLTYEQYF.

CDR3: CASSSNFGTKNSGANVLTF. The CDR3 DNA sequence: TGCGCCAGCAGCTCCAACTTTGGGACAAAAAACTCTGGGGCCAACGTCCTGACTTTC. The chain is built from TRBV5-1 and TRBJ2-6; a weak D match, TRBD1 (6 bases). The germline V and J ends were trimmed by 3 bases and 0 bases, with 19 bases remaining between them. The germline CDR1 and CDR2 sequences are SGHRS and YFSETQ. This CDR3 has 19 amino acids.

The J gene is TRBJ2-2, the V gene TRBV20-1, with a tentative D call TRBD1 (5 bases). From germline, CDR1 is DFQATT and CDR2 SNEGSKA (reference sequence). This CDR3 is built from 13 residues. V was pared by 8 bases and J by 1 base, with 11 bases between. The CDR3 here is CSKGDWNTGELFF. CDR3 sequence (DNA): TGCAGTAAAGGGGATTGGAACACCGGGGAGCTGTTTTTT.

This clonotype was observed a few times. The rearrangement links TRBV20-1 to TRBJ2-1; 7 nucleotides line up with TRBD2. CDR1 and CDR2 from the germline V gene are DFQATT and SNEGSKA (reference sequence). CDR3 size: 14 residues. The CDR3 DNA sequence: TGCAGCTTCGAGGCGGGAGTGCTCTACAATGAGCAGTTCTTC. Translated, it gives CSFEAGVLYNEQFF.

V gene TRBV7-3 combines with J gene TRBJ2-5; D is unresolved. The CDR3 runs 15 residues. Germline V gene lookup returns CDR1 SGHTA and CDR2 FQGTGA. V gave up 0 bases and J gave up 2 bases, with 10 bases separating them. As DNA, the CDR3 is TGTGCCAGCAGCTTAACGTCGACTCCTCAAGAGACCCAGTACTTC. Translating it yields CASSLTSTPQETQYF.

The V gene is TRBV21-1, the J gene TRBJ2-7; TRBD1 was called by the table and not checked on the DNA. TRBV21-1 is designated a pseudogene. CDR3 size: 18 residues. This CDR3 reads CASSPLQGTRLGSYEQYF. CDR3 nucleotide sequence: TGTGCCAGCAGCCCTCTTCAGGGGACCCGTTTAGGCTCCTACGAGCAGTACTTC.

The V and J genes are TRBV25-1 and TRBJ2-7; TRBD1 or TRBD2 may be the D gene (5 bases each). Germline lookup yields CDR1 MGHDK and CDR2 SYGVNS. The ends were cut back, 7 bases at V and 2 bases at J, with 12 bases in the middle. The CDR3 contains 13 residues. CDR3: CASTSGGAYEQYF. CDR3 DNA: TGTGCCAGCACGAGTGGGGGAGCCTACGAGCAGTACTTC.

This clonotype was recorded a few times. CDR3 nucleotide sequence: TGTGCCAGCAGCCGGATCCTTAGAGAGACCCAGTACTTC. This encodes CASSRILRETQYF. The chain combines TRBV14 with TRBJ2-5, with D unresolved. The CDR3 loop spans 13 amino acids. CDR1 and CDR2 (germline): SGHDN, FVKESK. Trimming shortened V by 4 bases and J by 4 bases, and 10 bases separated the two germline ends.

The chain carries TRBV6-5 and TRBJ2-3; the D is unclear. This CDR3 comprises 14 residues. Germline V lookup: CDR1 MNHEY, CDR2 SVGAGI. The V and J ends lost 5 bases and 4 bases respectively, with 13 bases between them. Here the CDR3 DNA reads TGTGCCAGCAGTCCCGGGCCGGCATCAGATACGCAGTATTTT. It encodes CASSPGPASDTQYF.

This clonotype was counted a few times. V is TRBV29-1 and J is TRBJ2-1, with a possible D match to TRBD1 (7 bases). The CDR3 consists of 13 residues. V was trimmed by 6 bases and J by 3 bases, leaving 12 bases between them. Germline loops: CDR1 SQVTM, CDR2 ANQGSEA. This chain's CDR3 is CSVAGGIYNEQFF. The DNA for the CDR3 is TGCAGCGTAGCAGGGGGGATCTACAATGAGCAGTTCTTC.

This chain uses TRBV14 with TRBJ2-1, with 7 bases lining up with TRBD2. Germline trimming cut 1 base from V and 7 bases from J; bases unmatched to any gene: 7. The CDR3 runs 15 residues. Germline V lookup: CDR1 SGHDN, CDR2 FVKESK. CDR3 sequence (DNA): TGTGCCAGCAGCCAAGGGCGGCGGGAGAGGAATGAGCAGTTCTTC. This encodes CASSQGRRERNEQFF.

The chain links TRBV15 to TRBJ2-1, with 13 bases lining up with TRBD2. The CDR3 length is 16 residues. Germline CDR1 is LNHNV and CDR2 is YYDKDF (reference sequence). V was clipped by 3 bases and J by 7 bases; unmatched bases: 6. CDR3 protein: CATSSPGLAGSNEQFF. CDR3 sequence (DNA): TGTGCCACCAGCAGTCCGGGACTAGCGGGATCAAATGAGCAGTTCTTC.

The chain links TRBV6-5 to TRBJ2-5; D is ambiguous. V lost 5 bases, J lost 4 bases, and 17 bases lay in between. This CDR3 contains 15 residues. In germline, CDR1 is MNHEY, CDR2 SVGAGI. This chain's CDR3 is CASSKAAAPRETQYF. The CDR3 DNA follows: TGTGCCAGCAGTAAGGCGGCAGCCCCACGAGAGACCCAGTACTTC.

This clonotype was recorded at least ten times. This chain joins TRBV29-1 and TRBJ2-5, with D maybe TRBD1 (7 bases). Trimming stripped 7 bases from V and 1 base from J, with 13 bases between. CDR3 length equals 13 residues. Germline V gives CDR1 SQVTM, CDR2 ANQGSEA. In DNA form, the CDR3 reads TGCAGCGCAAGACAGGGACTCCAAGAGACCCAGTACTTC. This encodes CSARQGLQETQYF.

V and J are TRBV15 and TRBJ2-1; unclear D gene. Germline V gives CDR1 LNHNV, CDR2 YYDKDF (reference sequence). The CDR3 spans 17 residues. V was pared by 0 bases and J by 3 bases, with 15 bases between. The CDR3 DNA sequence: TGTGCCACCAGCAGAGATGCCCCCGTAAACTTCTACAATGAGCAGTTCTTC. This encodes CATSRDAPVNFYNEQFF. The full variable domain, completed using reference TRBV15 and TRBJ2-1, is DAMVIQNPRYQVTQFGKPVTLSCSQTLNHNVMYWYQQKSSQAPKLLFHYYDKDFNNEADTPDNFQSRRPNTSFCFLDIRSPGLGDTAMYLCATSRDAPVNFYNEQFFGPGTRLTVL.

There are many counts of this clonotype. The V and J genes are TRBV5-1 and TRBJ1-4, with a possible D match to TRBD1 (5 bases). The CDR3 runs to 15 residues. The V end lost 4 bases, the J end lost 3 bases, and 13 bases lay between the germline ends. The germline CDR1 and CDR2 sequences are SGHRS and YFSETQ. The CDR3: CASSRTGTSNEKLFF. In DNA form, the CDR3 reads TGCGCCAGCAGCCGGACCGGGACCTCTAATGAAAAACTGTTTTTT.

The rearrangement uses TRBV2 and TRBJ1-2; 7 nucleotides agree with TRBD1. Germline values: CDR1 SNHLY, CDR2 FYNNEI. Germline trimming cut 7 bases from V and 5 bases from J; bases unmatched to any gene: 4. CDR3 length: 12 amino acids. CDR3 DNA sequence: TGTGCCAGCACTAACAGGGGTTATGGCTACACCTTC. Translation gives CASTNRGYGYTF.

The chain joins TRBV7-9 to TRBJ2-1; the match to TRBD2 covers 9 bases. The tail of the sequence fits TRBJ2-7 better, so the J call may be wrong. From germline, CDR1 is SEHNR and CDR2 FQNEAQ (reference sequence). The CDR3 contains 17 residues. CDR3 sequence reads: CASSLPQAGGEYNEQYF. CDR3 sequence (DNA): TGTGCCAGCAGCTTACCACAAGCGGGAGGCGAATACAATGAGCAGTACTTC.